These T cell receptor beta chains were read from a single sample in a study of blood T cell repertoires in COVID-19. Method: immunoSEQ multiplex PCR; TCRdb's copy keeps in-frame clones and lacks some. The table includes about 240,000 clones, about 89% detected once. Sample: PBMCs or T cells enriched from blood (not recorded which). The receptors derive from a woman between 25 and 40 years old who had recovered from COVID-19. Both conserved end residues are part of each CDR3. The D gene is left open where the match is weak. Size is omitted from some rows. Given values are once, few, many or a class for expanded clones.

v_gene,d_gene,j_gene,abundance,CDR3nt,CDR3aa
TRBV28,NA,TRBJ1-4,NA,TGTGCCAGCAGCGAGACAGCACGGGAGGAGAAACTGTTTTTT,CASSETAREEKLFF
TRBV4-2,NA,TRBJ1-1,NA,TGTGCCAGCAGTACTTACACTGAAGCTTTCTTT,CASSTYTEAFF
TRBV4-1,NA,TRBJ1-6,NA,TGCGCCAGCAGCCAACTGCCGGGATCACCCCTCCACTTT,CASSQLPGSPLHF
TRBV6-2/TRBV6-3,NA,TRBJ1-1,NA,TGTGCCAGCAGTCTTTTTCAGGGCCCTGAAGCTTTCTTT,CASSLFQGPEAFF
TRBV5-6,NA,TRBJ1-5,NA,TGTGCCAGCACCATCCGACGGAGAGGCAATCAGCCCCAGCATTTT,CASTIRRRGNQPQHF
TRBV11-2,TRBD1,TRBJ2-7,NA,TGTGCCAGCAGCTTAAGCCCAGGGGGCGGCTACGAGCAGTACTTC,CASSLSPGGGYEQYF
TRBV27,TRBD2,TRBJ2-7,NA,TGTGCCAGCAGTTTAGCGGGGGGGAACGAGCAGTACTTC,CASSLAGGNEQYF
TRBV27,NA,TRBJ1-4,NA,TGTGCCAGCAGTCCTCGACCGGGGGGTGGTGAAAAACTGTTTTTT,CASSPRPGGGEKLFF
TRBV3-1/TRBV3-2,NA,TRBJ2-1,NA,TGTGCCAGCAGCCAAGATCCCAAACCGGGTTACAATGAGCAGTTCTTC,CASSQDPKPGYNEQFF
TRBV4-3,NA,TRBJ1-2,NA,TGCGCCAGCAGCCCCGAAGGGGTGAGTGGCTACACCTTC,CASSPEGVSGYTF
TRBV20-1,NA,TRBJ1-2,NA,TGCAGTGTCCAGACGGGTTATGGCTACACCTTC,CSVQTGYGYTF
TRBV6-6,TRBD1,TRBJ1-1,NA,TGTGCCAGCAGTTACTCGATAGGGGACAGTGAAGCTTTCTTT,CASSYSIGDSEAFF
TRBV11-2,TRBD1,TRBJ1-6,NA,TGTGCCAGCAGCTTAGGGACAGGGTTCAATTTCGGTAATTCACCCCTCCACTTT,CASSLGTGFNFGNSPLHF
TRBV4-3,TRBD1,TRBJ1-1,NA,TGCGCCAGCAGCCCGGGACAGGGGAAAATGAACACTGAAGCTTTCTTT,CASSPGQGKMNTEAFF
TRBV5-1,TRBD1,TRBJ2-1,NA,TGCGCCAGCAGCTTGGCCGGGACAGAGCAATTCTTC,CASSLAGTEQFF
TRBV19,NA,TRBJ2-5,NA,TGTGCCAGTAGTTCTGACAGTGAAGAGACCCAGTACTTC,CASSSDSEETQYF
TRBV4-1,TRBD1,TRBJ2-2,NA,TGCGCCAGCAGCCAAGACGACAGGGGGCCCGCCGGGGAGCTGTTTTTT,CASSQDDRGPAGELFF
TRBV19,TRBD2,TRBJ2-2,once,TGTGCCAGTTCTTTAAAACCGGGACTAGTCGCCGCCGGGGAGCTGTTTTTT,CASSLKPGLVAAGELFF
TRBV24-1,TRBD1,TRBJ1-2,NA,TGTGCCCACAGGGACAGAAGATATAACTATGGCTACACCTTC,CAHRDRRYNYGYTF
TRBV28,TRBD1,TRBJ1-2,NA,TGTGCCAGCAGTTTAGGACAGGGAGGAGTGTATGGCTACACCTTC,CASSLGQGGVYGYTF
TRBV10-3,NA,TRBJ1-1,NA,TGTGCCATCAGTCGCGACAGTGAAGCTTTCTTT,CAISRDSEAFF
TRBV10-2,TRBD1,TRBJ1-5,NA,TGCGCCAGTAAGGACAGGGGGGTTACGACTCTCCAGCATTTT,CASKDRGVTTLQHF
TRBV7-6,TRBD1,TRBJ1-5,once,TGTGCCAGCAGCCTTTGGACAGGGAGAGATCAGCCCCAGCATTTT,CASSLWTGRDQPQHF
TRBV5-1,NA,TRBJ2-1,NA,TGCGCCAGCAAAATGCTACCGGGAGCCTACAATGAGCAGTTCTTC,CASKMLPGAYNEQFF
TRBV27,NA,TRBJ1-2,NA,TGTGCCAGCAGTTTAAAGGAGGGTTATGGCTACACCTTC,CASSLKEGYGYTF
TRBV19,NA,TRBJ1-1,NA,TGTGCCAGTAGTCAGAACACTGAAGCTTTCTTT,CASSQNTEAFF
TRBV30,NA,TRBJ1-4,NA,TGTGCCTGGAGTGCTTACAGGGCAACTAATGAAAAACTGTTTTTT,CAWSAYRATNEKLFF
TRBV14,NA,TRBJ1-1,NA,TGTGCCAGCAGCCAAGCACAGGGTTATGGTGAAGCTTTCTTT,CASSQAQGYGEAFF
TRBV6-2/TRBV6-3,NA,TRBJ1-1,NA,TGTGCCAGCAGTTCCCCGTTGGAGAACCTTCGCACTGAAGCTTTCTTT,CASSSPLENLRTEAFF
TRBV9,TRBD2,TRBJ2-1,NA,TGTGCCAGCAGCTCGCGGCTGGCGGGAGAAACTTCCTACAATGAGCAGTTCTTC,CASSSRLAGETSYNEQFF
TRBV30,TRBD1,TRBJ1-2,few,TGTGCCTGGAGAAACAGGGGGCGGATAGGCTACACCTTC,CAWRNRGRIGYTF
TRBV4-2,NA,TRBJ2-3,NA,TGTGCCAGCAGCCAAGAAGCTTCCGGGTCTACGTACACAGATACGCAGTATTTT,CASSQEASGSTYTDTQYF
TRBV28,NA,TRBJ1-4,NA,TGTGCCAGCACCTACAGGGAAAGGCTTGAAAAACTGTTTTTT,CASTYRERLEKLFF
TRBV7-9,NA,TRBJ2-7,NA,TGTGCCAGCAGCTTATTTCCAGGATTCCACAGCTCCTACGAGCAGTACTTC,CASSLFPGFHSSYEQYF
TRBV4-1,NA,TRBJ1-2,NA,TGCGCCAGCAGCCAAGACCCCAGGGCCTATGGCTACACCTTC,CASSQDPRAYGYTF
TRBV28,TRBD1,TRBJ1-3,NA,TGTGCCAGCAGGGGCCCCCAGGGGGACGACACCATATATTTT,CASRGPQGDDTIYF
TRBV29-1,NA,TRBJ1-1,NA,TGCAGTCTCCTCCTCGGGGGCACTGAAGCTTTCTTT,CSLLLGGTEAFF
TRBV7-9,TRBD2,TRBJ2-7,NA,TGTGCCAGCAGCTCGCGGGACTACGGCTACGAGCAGTACTTC,CASSSRDYGYEQYF
TRBV11-2,TRBD1,TRBJ2-7,few,TGTGCCAGCAGCTTTCCGGGACAGGGGGGGTACGAGCAGTACTTC,CASSFPGQGGYEQYF
TRBV27,NA,TRBJ2-1,NA,TGTGCCAGCAGTTTAAAAGCCCCCTTGCTCTACAATGAGCAGTTCTTC,CASSLKAPLLYNEQFF
TRBV18,NA,TRBJ1-3,NA,TGTGCCAGCTCACCCAGGGGAACTGGAAACACCATATATTTT,CASSPRGTGNTIYF